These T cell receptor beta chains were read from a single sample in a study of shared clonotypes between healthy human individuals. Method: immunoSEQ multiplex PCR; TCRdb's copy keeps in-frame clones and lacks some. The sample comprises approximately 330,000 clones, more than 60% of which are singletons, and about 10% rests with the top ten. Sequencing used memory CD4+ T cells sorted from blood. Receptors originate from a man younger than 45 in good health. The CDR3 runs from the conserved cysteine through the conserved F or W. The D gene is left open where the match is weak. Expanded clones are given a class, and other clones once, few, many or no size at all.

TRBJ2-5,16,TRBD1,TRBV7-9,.,TGTGCCAGCAGCCGCACCAGAGGGACAGGGGAGGAGACCCAGTACTTC,CASSRTRGTGEETQYF
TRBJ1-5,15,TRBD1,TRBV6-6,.,TGTGCCAGCAGCCCGACAGGGTTGGGCAATCAGCCCCAGCATTTT,CASSPTGLGNQPQHF
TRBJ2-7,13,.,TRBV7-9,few,TGTGCCAGCAGCTTAGGTGGGGTCGGCGAGCAGTACTTC,CASSLGGVGEQYF
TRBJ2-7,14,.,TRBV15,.,TGTGCCACCAGCAGAGCGGGAGTGGGTAACGAGCAGTACTTC,CATSRAGVGNEQYF
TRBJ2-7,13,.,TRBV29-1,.,TGCAGCGTTGAAGGGACAGCCCCCTACGAGCAGTACTTC,CSVEGTAPYEQYF
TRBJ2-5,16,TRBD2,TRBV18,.,TGTGCCAGCTCACCACCTAGCGGGAGGGCCGGAGAGACCCAGTACTTC,CASSPPSGRAGETQYF
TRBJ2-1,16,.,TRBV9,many,TGTGCCAGCAGCGCCGGGGGGCTAGCAGTTTACAATGAGCAGTTCTTC,CASSAGGLAVYNEQFF
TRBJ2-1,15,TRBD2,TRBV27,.,TGTGCCAGCAGTTTAAGGGGACTAACCTACAATGAGCAGTTCTTC,CASSLRGLTYNEQFF
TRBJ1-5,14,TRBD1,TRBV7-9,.,TGTGCCAGCAGCTCTGACAGGGGGGATCAGCCCCAGCATTTT,CASSSDRGDQPQHF
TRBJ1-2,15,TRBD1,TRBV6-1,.,TGTGCCAGCAGTGAAAATTGGGACAGGGGGCTTGGCTACACCTTC,CASSENWDRGLGYTF